The clone carrying this T cell receptor (beta chain) turned up a few times. As yet, its antigen is unknown. The data were taken from a study of beta chain features in type 1 diabetes. Isolated RNA was reverse transcribed in full, so expressed TCRB transcripts were sequenced. Only in-frame clones appear in the TCRdb table, and some are missing; sequencing was by immunoSEQ multiplex PCR. The sample records some 410,000 clones, 14% being singletons. Study results and limitations: Here, the possible influence of HLA type (on TCRB rearrangement) remained unresolved.

Germline V gene data show CDR1 as SQVTM and CDR2 as ANQGSEA. Trimming stripped 3 bases from V and 5 bases from J, with 14 bases between. The CDR3 is made up of 14 amino acids. The chain links TRBV29-1 to TRBJ2-1; D is perhaps TRBD2 (6 bases). The sequence was collected from a man younger than 40 in good health. The sequencing input was naive CD4+ T cells from blood. DNA for the CDR3: TGCAGCGTTGACGGGCTGGAGGGCCACAATGAGCAGTTCTTC. Protein product: CSVDGLEGHNEQFF.